This T cell receptor (beta chain) appears in the sequencing data of a study of cytomegalovirus exposure and HLA in healthy donors. General observations from the study: Common viral pathogens (according to a later analysis) appeared linked to several of the most significant clusters.

The study ran its PCR with 60 Vbeta and 13 Jbeta primers. Measured with immunoSEQ multiplex PCR; TCRdb has only the in-frame clones, and not every one. This table has around 190,000 clones, 79% appearing once. A note on this clone: As yet, its antigen is unknown.

Trimming removed 0 bases at V and 7 bases at J, with 11 bases between. The germline CDR1 and CDR2 sequences are SGDLS and YYNGEE. The CDR3 is 15 residues long. The chain carries TRBV9 and TRBJ1-6, with D possibly TRBD1 on 6 matching bases. Sequencing input: PBMCs. This receptor was taken from a woman between 18 and 30 years old in good health and CMV-seronegative. DNA of the CDR3: TGTGCCAGCAGCGTAGCCCCAGGGGAGAATTCACCCCTCCACTTT. Protein: CASSVAPGENSPLHF. Full variable domain (missing parts from reference TRBV9 and TRBJ1-6): DSGVTQTPKHLITATGQRVTLRCSPRSGDLSVYWYQQSLDQGLQFLIQYYNGEERAKGNILERFSAQQFPDLHSELNLSSLELGDSALYFCASSVAPGENSPLHFGNGTRLTVT.